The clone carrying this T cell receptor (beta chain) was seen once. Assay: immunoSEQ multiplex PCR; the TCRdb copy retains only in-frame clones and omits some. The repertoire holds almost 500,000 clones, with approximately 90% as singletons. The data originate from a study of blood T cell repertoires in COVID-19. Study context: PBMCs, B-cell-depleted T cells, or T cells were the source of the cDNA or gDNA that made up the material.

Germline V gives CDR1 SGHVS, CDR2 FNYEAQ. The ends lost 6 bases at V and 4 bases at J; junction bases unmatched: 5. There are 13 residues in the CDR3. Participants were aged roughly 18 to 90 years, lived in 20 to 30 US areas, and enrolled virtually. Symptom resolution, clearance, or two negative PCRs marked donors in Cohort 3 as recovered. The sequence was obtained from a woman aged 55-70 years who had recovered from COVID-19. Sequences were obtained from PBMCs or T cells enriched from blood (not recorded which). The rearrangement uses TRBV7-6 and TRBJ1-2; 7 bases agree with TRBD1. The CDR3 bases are TGTGCCAGCAGTTCCGACAGGGCCTATGGCTACACCTTC. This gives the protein CASSSDRAYGYTF.